This TCR beta chain was recorded in a study of glioma-infiltrating T cells after dendritic cell vaccination. Time point described: after dendritic cell vaccination, including at tumor progression/relapse. The PCR used 60 V beta and 13 J beta primers. TCRdb's copy holds only in-frame clones and misses some; the assay was immunoSEQ multiplex PCR. The repertoire includes about 50,000 clones, 89% of them detected once, and less than 6.5% sits in the top ten. The sequencing used blood, collected after dendritic cell vaccination. The receptor's source is a human donor with glioblastoma.

The CDR3 spells CASSSQGGGYTF. The CDR3 nucleotides are TGTGCCAGCAGTTCCCAGGGTGGCGGCTACACCTTC. The chain couples TRBV6-5 to TRBJ1-2; D might be TRBD1 (5 bases). The germline V and J ends were trimmed by 4 bases and 8 bases, with 11 bases remaining between them. The CDR3 loop spans 12 amino acids. Germline assignment: CDR1 MNHEY and CDR2 SVGAGI.